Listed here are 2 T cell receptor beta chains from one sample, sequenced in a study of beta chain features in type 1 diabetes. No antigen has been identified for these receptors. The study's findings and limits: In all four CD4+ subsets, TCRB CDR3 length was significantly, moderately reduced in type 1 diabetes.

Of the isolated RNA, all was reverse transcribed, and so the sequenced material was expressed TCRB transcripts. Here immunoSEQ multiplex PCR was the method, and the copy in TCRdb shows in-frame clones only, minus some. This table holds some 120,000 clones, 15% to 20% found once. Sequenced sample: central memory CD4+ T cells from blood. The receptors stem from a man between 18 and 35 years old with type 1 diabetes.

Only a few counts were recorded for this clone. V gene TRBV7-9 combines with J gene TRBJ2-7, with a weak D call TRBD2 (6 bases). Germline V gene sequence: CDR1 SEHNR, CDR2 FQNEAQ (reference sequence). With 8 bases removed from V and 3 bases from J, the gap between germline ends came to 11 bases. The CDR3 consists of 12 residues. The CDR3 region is CASRGILYEQYF. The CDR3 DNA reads TGTGCCAGCCGCGGGATCCTCTACGAGCAGTACTTC.

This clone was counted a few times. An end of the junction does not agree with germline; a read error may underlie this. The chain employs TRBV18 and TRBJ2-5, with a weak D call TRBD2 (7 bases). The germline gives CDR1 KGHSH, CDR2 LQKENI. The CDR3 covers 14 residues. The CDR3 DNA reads TGTGCCACCTCAATCCCTGGACGGGGGGCGACCCAGTACTTC. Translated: CATSIPGRGATQYF.